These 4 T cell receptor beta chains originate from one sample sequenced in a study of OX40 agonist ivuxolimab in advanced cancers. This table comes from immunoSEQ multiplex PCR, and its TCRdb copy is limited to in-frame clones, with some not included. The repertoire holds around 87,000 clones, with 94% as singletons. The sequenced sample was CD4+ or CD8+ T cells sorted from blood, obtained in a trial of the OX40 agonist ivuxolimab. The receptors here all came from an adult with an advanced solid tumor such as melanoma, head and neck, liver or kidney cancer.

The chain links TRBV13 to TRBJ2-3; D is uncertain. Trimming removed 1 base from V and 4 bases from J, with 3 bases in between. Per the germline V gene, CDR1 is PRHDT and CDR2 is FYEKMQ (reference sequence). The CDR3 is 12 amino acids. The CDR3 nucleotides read TGTGCCAGCAGCTTAGCCCCAGATACGCAGTATTTT. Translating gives CASSLAPDTQYF.

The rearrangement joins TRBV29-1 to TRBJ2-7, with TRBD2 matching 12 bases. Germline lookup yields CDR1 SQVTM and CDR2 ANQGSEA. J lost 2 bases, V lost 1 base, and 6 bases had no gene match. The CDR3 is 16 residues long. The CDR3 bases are TGCAGCGTTGAAGGCGGGACTAGCGGGCTTACCTACGAGCAGTACTTC. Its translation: CSVEGGTSGLTYEQYF.

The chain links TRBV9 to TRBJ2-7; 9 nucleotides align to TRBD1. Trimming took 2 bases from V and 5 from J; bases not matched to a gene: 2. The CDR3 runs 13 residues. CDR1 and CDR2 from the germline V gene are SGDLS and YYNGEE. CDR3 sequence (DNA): TGTGCCAGCAGCGTGTGGGACAGGGACGAGCAGTACTTC. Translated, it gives CASSVWDRDEQYF.

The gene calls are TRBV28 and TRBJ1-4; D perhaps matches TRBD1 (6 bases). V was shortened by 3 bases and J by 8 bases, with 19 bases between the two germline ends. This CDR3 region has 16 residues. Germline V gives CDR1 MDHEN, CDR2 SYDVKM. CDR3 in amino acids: CASSLTLGGEAEKLFF. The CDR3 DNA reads TGTGCCAGCAGTTTGACTTTGGGGGGCGAAGCGGAAAAACTGTTTTTT.